The source of this T cell receptor beta chain is a study of regulatory T cells in long-lasting Graves disease. Study at large: Over-5-year antithyroid drug use with positive TSH receptor antibodies defined persistent Graves' disease in the study. Overall study results and limits: Researchers examined only peripheral blood and not thyroid tissue. Persistent disease was characterized by preferential usage of TRBV28, TRBJ1-2 and TRBJ2-5.

Germline V gives CDR1 SNHLY, CDR2 FYNNEI. The CDR3 loop spans 14 amino acids. Note on this clonotype: The antigen is not known. Being one base from a much bigger clone, this may be a read error.

This sample's time point: persistent/refractory GD, antithyroid drugs over 5 years with positive TRAb. PBMC RNA served as the TCR library source. With iRepertoire HTBI primers and Arm-PCR of CDR3 regions, TCR beta libraries were built. Per the study methods: Across samples, around 60 TRBV and some 15 TRBJ segments were found. MiXCR, applied by TCRdb to the multiplex PCR reads, yields one record per CDR3 protein. The V and J calls shown here were made by TCRdb, not taken from the authors' results. The sample records about 470,000 distinct CDR3 sequences, roughly 20% being singletons. The chain combines TRBV2 with TRBJ1-1; 7 nucleotides agree with TRBD1. The sequences come from peripheral blood mononuclear cells (PBMCs), collected when the disease was refractory, from a patient treated with antithyroid drugs. This clonotype originated in a female donor with Graves disease. The CDR3 is CASSAEGGGTEASF. The DNA for the CDR3 is TGTGCCAGCAGTGCGGAAGGGGGCGGCACTGAAGCTTCCTTT.